This record covers a single TCR beta chain. The CDR3 is 15 residues long. The germline gives CDR1 SGDLS, CDR2 YYNGEE. Trimming took off 0 bases at V and 4 bases at J, with 14 bases between the two ends. This entry is derived from a study of PD-1 blockade in classical Hodgkin lymphoma. Data came from immunoSEQ multiplex PCR; TCRdb stores just in-frame clones and leaves some out. This table has some 100,000 clones, over 85% appearing once. The patients all showed relapse after autologous stem cell transplantation, while their brentuximab vedotin exposure varied. This receptor was taken from a human donor with classical Hodgkin lymphoma. V is TRBV9 and J is TRBJ2-7, with D possibly matching TRBD1 (5 bases). Sequenced here: peripheral blood mononuclear cells (PBMCs), sampled at baseline. CDR3 nucleotides: TGTGCCAGCAGCGTAGTTTTGGTCCCAGGGTACGAGCAGTACTTC. Its translation: CASSVVLVPGYEQYF. Filled out from reference TRBV9 and TRBJ2-7, the complete variable domain reads DSGVTQTPKHLITATGQRVTLRCSPRSGDLSVYWYQQSLDQGLQFLIQYYNGEERAKGNILERFSAQQFPDLHSELNLSSLELGDSALYFCASSVVLVPGYEQYFGPGTRLTVT.